This T cell receptor (beta chain) emerged from a study of blood T cell repertoires in COVID-19. Overall study: Specimens from acute and convalescent COVID-19 originated in the United States, Italy and Spain. Sources were T cells, B-cell-depleted T cells, or PBMCs; the material itself was cDNA or gDNA.

How the authors handled the data: Estimates of nucleated cell counts were drawn from the amplification of reference gene primers. Data came from immunoSEQ multiplex PCR; TCRdb stores just in-frame clones and leaves some out. Clonal size and the V and J genes are those of that table, whereas D and trimming came from the DNA. The sample contains around 300,000 clones, 70% to 90% of which appear only once. CDR1 MRHNA and CDR2 SNTAGT come from the germline V gene. Trimming left V 5 bases short and J 5 bases short, with 13 bases between. This CDR3 has 14 residues. The sequencing input was peripheral blood. The rearrangement links TRBV6-4 to TRBJ2-1; D ambiguous. The TCR comes from a human donor in a cohort sampled during active COVID-19. The CDR3 is CASSLEVFDNEQFF. The CDR3 DNA reads as TGTGCCAGCAGTCTAGAGGTTTTCGACAATGAGCAGTTCTTC.